The rows below give T cell receptor beta chains drawn from one sample of a study of blood T cell repertoires in COVID-19. TCRdb's copy holds only in-frame clones and misses some; the assay was immunoSEQ multiplex PCR. The table shows 200,000 or so clones, with about 84% occurring only once. The sample comprised peripheral blood. Receptors were obtained from a person aged 70 to 80 with COVID-19, enrolled during active disease. Each CDR3 is given with its conserved first and last residue. The order of the fields is V gene, J gene, CDR3 protein.

TRBV7-3	TRBJ2-7	CASSLRSGYEQYF
TRBV6-4	TRBJ2-3	CASSNGDTQYF
TRBV28	TRBJ1-5	CASRKEEPQHF
TRBV5-1	TRBJ1-1	CASQAQMNTEAFF
TRBV10-3	TRBJ2-1	CAISEGSGGAHEQFF
TRBV6-2/TRBV6-3	TRBJ2-3	CASSYSTSGGATDTQYF
TRBV7-3	TRBJ2-1	CASSLLGQGLIF
TRBV2	TRBJ1-6	CASSLSDRDNSPLHF
TRBV28	TRBJ1-4	CASSLLGHSNEKLFF
TRBV5-1	TRBJ1-1	CASSASLQGNTEAFF
TRBV3-1/TRBV3-2	TRBJ2-3	CASSTTSGADTQYF
TRBV7-3	TRBJ2-2	CASSLIGRVGAGTGELFF
TRBV7-9	TRBJ1-2	CASRRARTGDLHGYTF
TRBV3-1/TRBV3-2	TRBJ2-7	CASSQDRTVYEQYF
TRBV10-2	TRBJ1-2	CASQEQGEAGFNYGYTF
TRBV7-2	TRBJ2-7	CASSLRSGSDYEQYF
TRBV29-1	TRBJ2-5	CSVESDRGETQYF
TRBV6-5	TRBJ2-7	CASSYSRTQYEQYF
TRBV7-2	TRBJ2-3	CASNPRGGGADTQYF
TRBV19	TRBJ2-4	CASSIRGAAKNIQYF
TRBV7-9	TRBJ2-1	CASSPLGHLLNEQFF
TRBV18	TRBJ2-2	CASSPNLSGSGTGELFF
TRBV6-5	TRBJ2-7	CASRGTSGLYEQYF
TRBV6-5	TRBJ2-7	CASSPRLEPAYEQYF
TRBV7-2	TRBJ2-7	CASSPTGGLDEQYF
TRBV27	TRBJ1-5	CASSTRRAQPQHF
TRBV4-3	TRBJ1-4	CASSQDGQGSEKLFF
TRBV15	TRBJ1-1	CATSRVRVEGTEAFF
TRBV19	TRBJ2-1	CASSGTSGYNEQFF
TRBV6-5	TRBJ1-3	CASRGALSGNTIYF
TRBV7-2	TRBJ1-6	CASSLDYRDNSPLHF
TRBV27	TRBJ2-3	CASSLGHHTDTQYF
TRBV6-5	TRBJ1-2	CASSYRTGYLGYTF
TRBV29-1	TRBJ2-3	CSVWTGDTDTQYF
TRBV7-8	TRBJ2-6	CASSLVSGGSAGANVLTF
TRBV27	TRBJ2-7	CASSLEGIGGTYEQYF
TRBV19	TRBJ1-1	CASSPQGIVNTEAFF
TRBV11-3	TRBJ2-1	CASSLSGLIDEQFF
TRBV12-3/TRBV12-4	TRBJ2-1	CASSTGGEQFF
TRBV5-6	TRBJ2-3	CASSLVGSGNTDTQYF
TRBV7-2	TRBJ1-5	CASSLGQLNQPQHF
TRBV11-3	TRBJ2-3	CASRRGPGNTDTQYF
TRBV30	TRBJ1-4	CACQTGGHEKLFF
TRBV6-5	TRBJ1-2	CASSRGQGDGYTF